This paragraph reports one T cell receptor beta chain. The CDR3 loop spans 12 amino acids. Per germline, CDR1 SGHRS and CDR2 YFSETQ. The V and J ends lost 2 bases and 9 bases respectively, with 9 bases between them. The data derive from a study of cytomegalovirus exposure and HLA in healthy donors. Primers: 60 Vbeta forward and 13 Jbeta reverse. Clones were read by immunoSEQ multiplex PCR, and TCRdb kept only the in-frame ones, dropping some. The sample has around 150,000 clones, around four fifths seen once; the top ten hold roughly 2%. The clonotype was recovered from a female donor in good health and CMV-seronegative. The specimen was PBMCs. The chain has TRBV5-1 and TRBJ2-1; D call uncertain. CDR3: CASSFAPGEQFF. The CDR3 nucleotides read TGCGCCAGCAGCTTCGCCCCCGGTGAGCAGTTCTTC.